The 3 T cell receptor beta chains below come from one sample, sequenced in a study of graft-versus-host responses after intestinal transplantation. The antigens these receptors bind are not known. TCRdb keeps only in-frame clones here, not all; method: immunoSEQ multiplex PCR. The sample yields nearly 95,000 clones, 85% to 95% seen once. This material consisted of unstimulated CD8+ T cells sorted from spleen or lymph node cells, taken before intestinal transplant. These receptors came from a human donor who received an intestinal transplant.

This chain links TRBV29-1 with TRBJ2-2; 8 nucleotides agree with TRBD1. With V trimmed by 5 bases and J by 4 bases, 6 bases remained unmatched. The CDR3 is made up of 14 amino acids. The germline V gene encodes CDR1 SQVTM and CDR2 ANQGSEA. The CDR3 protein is CSVHQGAGTGELFF. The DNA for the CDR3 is TGCAGCGTTCACCAGGGGGCGGGCACCGGGGAGCTGTTTTTT.

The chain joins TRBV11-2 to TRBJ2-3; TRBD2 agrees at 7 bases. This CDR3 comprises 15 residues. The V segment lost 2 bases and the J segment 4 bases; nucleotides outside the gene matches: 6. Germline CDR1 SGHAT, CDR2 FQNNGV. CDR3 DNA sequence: TGTGCCAGCAGCTTATCAATGACTAGCCCAGATACGCAGTATTTT. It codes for CASSLSMTSPDTQYF.

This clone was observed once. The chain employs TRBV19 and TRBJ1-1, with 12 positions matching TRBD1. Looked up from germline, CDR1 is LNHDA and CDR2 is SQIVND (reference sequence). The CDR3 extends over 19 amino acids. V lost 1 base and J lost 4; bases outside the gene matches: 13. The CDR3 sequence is CASSIGLQSGQGASTEAFF. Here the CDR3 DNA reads TGTGCCAGTAGTATAGGCCTTCAGTCGGGACAGGGGGCCTCCACTGAAGCTTTCTTT.